This T cell receptor beta chain derives from a study of T-cell memory formation after mild COVID-19. A few counts support this clonotype. Its cognate antigen is unknown. Study findings and constraints: Contracting CD8+ clones were enriched in EMRA, CD4+ mainly in CM and EM. The study found balanced CD4/CD8 in clones contracting day 15 to 85 and a CD4+ lean in later expanders.

V shed 5 bases, J shed 0 bases, and the junction held 9 bases outside the gene matches. This CDR3 has 16 amino acids. Germline values: CDR1 SEHNR, CDR2 FQNEAQ (reference sequence). TCRdb recomputed calls from the 5' RACE reads with MiXCR, one row per CDR3 protein. Found here are about 350,000 distinct CDR3 sequences, around 30% of them singletons; the top ten hold approximately 12%. This chain joins TRBV7-9 and TRBJ2-7; 8 bases are shared with TRBD1. Sequencing used PBMCs or a T cell subset sorted from them (not recorded which). The origin of this receptor is an adult woman who had mild COVID-19 (a few samples of this study predate the infection). Cell type and time point are not known. This chain's CDR3 is CASSRRTGPFSYEQYF. The CDR3, as DNA: TGTGCCAGCAGCCGAAGGACAGGGCCCTTCTCCTACGAGCAGTACTTC. Looking up the rest from reference TRBV7-9 and TRBJ2-7 gives the full variable domain: DTGVSQNPRHKITKRGQNVTFRCDPISEHNRLYWYRQTLGQGPEFLTYFQNEAQLEKSRLLSDRFSAERPKGSFSTLEIQRTEQGDSAMYLCASSRRTGPFSYEQYFGPGTRLTVT.